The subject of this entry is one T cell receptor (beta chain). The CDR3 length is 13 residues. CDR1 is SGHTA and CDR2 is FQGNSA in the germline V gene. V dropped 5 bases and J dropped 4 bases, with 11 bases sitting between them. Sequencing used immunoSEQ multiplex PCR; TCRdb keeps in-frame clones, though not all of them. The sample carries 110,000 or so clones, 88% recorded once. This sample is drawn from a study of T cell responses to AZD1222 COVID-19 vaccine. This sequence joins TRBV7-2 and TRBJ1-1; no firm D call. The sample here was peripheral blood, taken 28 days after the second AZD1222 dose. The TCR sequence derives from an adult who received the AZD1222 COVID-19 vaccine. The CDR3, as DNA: TGTGCCAGCAGCCTGTCGGATGTCACTGAAGCTTTCTTT. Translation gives CASSLSDVTEAFF.